These T cell receptor beta chains were read from a single sample in a study of CD8 T cells in ankylosing spondylitis. TCRdb analysed the 5' RACE reads with MiXCR anew, one entry per CDR3 protein. The data hold about 240,000 distinct CDR3 sequences, with 9.5% to 12% observed a single time. Specimen: blood, either unsorted or a sorted T cell fraction (not recorded which). The receptors originated from a male donor with ankylosing spondylitis or in good health (not recorded which). CDR3s include the opening cysteine and the closing phenylalanine or tryptophan. D genes are given only for firm matches.

j_call,d_call,v_call,cdr3_aa
TRBJ2-2,-,TRBV2,CASKEGVDTGELFF
TRBJ2-1,TRBD1,TRBV20-1,CSAKLRGQGYNEQFF
TRBJ2-2,-,TRBV6-5,CASSYSTGLGELFF
TRBJ2-1,-,TRBV10-3,CAISEPNLYNEQFF
TRBJ2-3,-,TRBV25-1,CASSEYPDTQYF
TRBJ2-3,TRBD2,TRBV20-1,CSARDVAGVSTDTQYF
TRBJ2-2,TRBD2,TRBV7-9,CASSFGPGGTGELFF
TRBJ1-2,-,TRBV20-1,CSARLPGRDYGYTF
TRBJ2-3,-,TRBV12-3/TRBV12-4,CASIPKLTDTQYF
TRBJ2-1,-,TRBV24-1,CATSDPGGGGFDEQFF
TRBJ2-1,-,TRBV15,CATSRDRTYEQFF
TRBJ2-1,TRBD2,TRBV11-1,CASNGGGRTSGPYNEQFF
TRBJ1-1,-,TRBV5-1,CARLVGGTTEAFF
TRBJ2-3,TRBD1,TRBV5-1,CASSLLTGEDTQYF
TRBJ2-5,TRBD2,TRBV2,CASSVKSGAILGKETQYF
TRBJ2-3,TRBD2,TRBV2,CASSEAGLGTDTQYF
TRBJ2-1,TRBD2,TRBV5-6,CASSLGLAGISSYNEQFF
TRBJ2-3,-,TRBV5-4,CANSSERAGRDTQYF
TRBJ2-1,TRBD2,TRBV20-1,CSARGGLAGGWNNEQFF
TRBJ1-1,TRBD1,TRBV15,CATSRVGTGTEAFF
TRBJ1-2,-,TRBV5-8,CASRSRTDYLNYGYTF
TRBJ2-2,-,TRBV28,CASSFQGHTGELFF
TRBJ1-4,TRBD1,TRBV6-5,CASSYSSQGARGKLFF
TRBJ1-3,TRBD1,TRBV10-3,CAISDGTAGNTIYF
TRBJ2-7,-,TRBV11-2,CASSLQQGDYEQYF
TRBJ2-7,-,TRBV7-6,CASSSHRDDYEQYF
TRBJ1-1,-,TRBV4-1,CASSQAGVGTEAFF
TRBJ2-3,TRBD2,TRBV20-1,CSARRGGNTDTQYF
TRBJ1-1,-,TRBV20-1,CSARTGRGGTEAFF
TRBJ2-1,TRBD1,TRBV9,CASSIGTGDNEQFF
TRBJ2-7,TRBD1,TRBV5-1,CASSDTGGSDEQYF
TRBJ2-1,TRBD2,TRBV5-1,CASSLISLAGGSEQFF
TRBJ2-7,-,TRBV12-3/TRBV12-4,CASSLGAAVNEQYF
TRBJ2-1,-,TRBV5-1,CASSKGNEQFF
TRBJ2-1,TRBD2,TRBV14,CASSPLIAGGHNEQFF
TRBJ1-1,-,TRBV10-2,CASSGRGNTEAFF
TRBJ2-5,-,TRBV28,CASTGLDETQYF
TRBJ1-4,TRBD1,TRBV28,CASSSSGTGYEKLFF
TRBJ1-3,TRBD1,TRBV2,CASSGVSGGWESGNTIYF
TRBJ2-5,-,TRBV7-3,CASSLSGTEETQYF
TRBJ2-1,-,TRBV29-1,CSVWGASYNEQFF
TRBJ2-7,-,TRBV29-1,CSVGILGLRYEQYF
TRBJ2-2,-,TRBV9,CASSVYFGELFF